Shown below are 23 T cell receptor beta chains from a single sample sequenced in a study of cytomegalovirus exposure and HLA in healthy donors. Vbeta (60) and Jbeta (13) primers were used in the PCR. Assay: immunoSEQ multiplex PCR; the TCRdb copy retains only in-frame clones and omits some. The sample lists around 150,000 clones, 80% occurring once. Sample: PBMCs. The receptors here all came from a man aged 30 to 45 in good health.

V usage is TRBV7-9 and J usage is TRBJ2-5, with D perhaps TRBD1 (6 bases). Germline assignment: CDR1 SEHNR and CDR2 FQNEAQ (reference sequence). The CDR3 has 13 amino acids. V was cut by 5 bases and J by 4 bases, with 11 bases left in between. The CDR3, as DNA: TGTGCCAGCAGCCCCAAAGGGGGAGAGACCCAGTACTTC. Amino acid sequence: CASSPKGGETQYF.

V usage is TRBV7-8 and J usage is TRBJ2-7, with 13 bases that match TRBD2. This CDR3 region has 18 residues. V lost 1 base to trimming and J lost 2 bases; unmatched junction nucleotides: 8. Per the germline V gene, CDR1 is SGHVS and CDR2 is FQNEAQ. CDR3 DNA sequence: TGTGCCAGCAGCTTAGTGGTGACTAGCGGGAGGATAGCCTACGAGCAGTACTTC. The encoded protein is CASSLVVTSGRIAYEQYF.

The V gene is TRBV29-1, the J gene TRBJ2-1; TRBD2 is a possible D gene (6 bases). Trimming cost V 6 bases and J 0 bases, with 18 bases left between them. CDR3 length: 16 residues. Germline lookup yields CDR1 SQVTM and CDR2 ANQGSEA. The CDR3 DNA is TGCAGCGTGCGGACCTCGGACTACCACTCCTACAATGAGCAGTTCTTC. The encoded protein is CSVRTSDYHSYNEQFF.

In this sample, this clone turned up once. This chain uses TRBV18 with TRBJ1-1; D is perhaps TRBD1 (5 bases). Germline values: CDR1 KGHSH, CDR2 LQKENI. The germline V and J ends were trimmed by 0 bases and 5 bases, with 10 bases remaining between them. The CDR3 runs to 14 residues. CDR3 DNA: TGTGCCAGCTCACCACCTGGGGCGGAAACTGAAGCTTTCTTT. Its translation: CASSPPGAETEAFF. The variable domain in full, with the rest retrieved from reference TRBV18 and TRBJ1-1, is NAGVMQNPRHLVRRRGQEARLRCSPMKGHSHVYWYRQLPEEGLKFMVYLQKENIIDESGMPKERFSAEFPKEGPSILRIQQVVRGDSAAYFCASSPPGAETEAFFGQGTRLTVV.

DNA of the CDR3: TGTGCCAGCAGCCGGGGGACAGCTGGAAACACCATATATTTT. Translation: CASSRGTAGNTIYF. J is TRBJ1-3 and V is TRBV11-2; 7 bases agree with TRBD1. CDR1 is SGHAT, CDR2 FQNNGV, per germline. The CDR3 sequence is 14 residues long. After removal of 5 bases from V and 2 bases from J, the junction contained 3 bases not matched to a gene. The full variable domain, completed using reference TRBV11-2 and TRBJ1-3, is EAGVAQSPRYKIIEKRQSVAFWCNPISGHATLYWYQQILGQGPKLLIQFQNNGVVDDSQLPKDRFSAERLKGVDSTLKIQPAKLEDSAVYLCASSRGTAGNTIYFGEGSWLTVV.

This clone is a singleton in its sample. V usage is TRBV10-3 and J usage is TRBJ2-7; D might be TRBD2 (6 bases). The CDR3 runs to 15 residues. V was trimmed by 7 bases and J by 5 bases, leaving 21 bases between them. In germline, CDR1 is ENHRY, CDR2 SYGVKD. The CDR3 bases are TGTGCCATCACCGCGGGACGGGAACCAACCCACGAGCAGTACTTC. This translates into CAITAGREPTHEQYF.

The chain uses TRBV11-2 and TRBJ2-7; 11 bases match TRBD2. V dropped 3 bases and J dropped 5; count of bases not matched to a gene: 6. CDR3 length: 15 amino acids. Per the germline V gene, CDR1 is SGHAT and CDR2 is FQNNGV. The CDR3 DNA is TGTGCCAGCAGCTTTACTAGCGGGAGTTCGGACGAGCAGTACTTC. This encodes CASSFTSGSSDEQYF.

The V call is TRBV7-2, the J call TRBJ2-1, with D perhaps matching TRBD2 (5 bases). Germline V gene data show CDR1 as SGHTA and CDR2 as FQGNSA. This CDR3 has 17 residues. Trimming took 5 bases from V and 3 from J, leaving 20 bases between them. CDR3 sequence (DNA): TGTGCCAGCAGCCAAGTAGGGAGCAGAAACATCTACAATGAGCAGTTCTTC. This gives the protein CASSQVGSRNIYNEQFF.

This clone was detected only a few times. Other DNA sequences within the sample encode an identical CDR3. The gene calls are TRBV5-4 and TRBJ2-5; the D gene is possibly TRBD1 (6 bases). The germline V gene encodes CDR1 SGHNT and CDR2 YYREEE (reference sequence). The CDR3 contains 12 residues. The V and J ends lost 4 bases and 5 bases respectively, with 9 bases between them. In nucleotides, the CDR3 is TGTGCCAGCAGCCAGGGGATGGAGACCCAGTACTTC. This codes for CASSQGMETQYF.

The chain joins TRBV4-3 to TRBJ2-3; D might be TRBD2 (6 bases). The V gene's germline CDR1 is LGHNA and CDR2 YSLEER. The CDR3 is 16 amino acids. Deletions cut 0 bases from V and 5 bases from J, with 15 bases between. CDR3 residues: CASSQDGGNLLDTQYF. The CDR3 DNA follows: TGCGCCAGCAGCCAAGATGGAGGGAATCTCTTAGATACGCAGTATTTT.

The chain uses TRBV20-1 and TRBJ2-7; weak D call: TRBD1 (5 bases). With 4 bases removed from V and 6 bases from J, the gap between germline ends came to 10 bases. Germline assignment: CDR1 DFQATT and CDR2 SNEGSKA (reference sequence). CDR3 length equals 11 residues. This chain's CDR3 is CSATRAREQYF. CDR3 DNA: TGCAGTGCTACCAGGGCCCGCGAGCAGTACTTC.

The rearrangement links TRBV30 to TRBJ2-7; TRBD2 aligns across 7 bases. V shed 4 bases and J 0 bases; nucleotides not matched to a gene: 6. Per the germline V gene, CDR1 is GTSNPN and CDR2 is SVGIG (reference sequence). The CDR3 runs 14 residues. CDR3 in DNA: TGTGCCTGGATTCCCCTAGCGGACTCCTACGAGCAGTACTTC. Protein sequence: CAWIPLADSYEQYF.

The genes are TRBV5-1 and TRBJ2-7; 13 bases are shared with TRBD2. V lost 4 bases, J lost 6 bases, and 13 bases stayed unmatched. Germline V CDR1 and CDR2: SGHRS, YFSETQ. The CDR3 runs 17 residues. The CDR3 region is CASSLGLAGALSREQYF. CDR3 nucleotides: TGCGCCAGCAGCCTTGGACTAGCGGGAGCGCTAAGCCGCGAGCAGTACTTC.

This clone appeared many times. V gene TRBV19 combines with J gene TRBJ1-4; 8 bases fit TRBD1. The V gene's germline CDR1 is LNHDA and CDR2 SQIVND (reference sequence). With 7 bases clipped from V and 7 bases from J, the junction kept 11 bases outside the gene matches. The CDR3 sequence is 15 residues long. CDR3: CASKQGAFESEKLFF. In DNA form, the CDR3 reads TGTGCCAGTAAGCAGGGGGCGTTTGAAAGTGAAAAACTGTTTTTT. The full variable domain, with the rest looked up from reference TRBV19 and TRBJ1-4, is DGGITQSPKYLFRKEGQNVTLSCEQNLNHDAMYWYRQDPGQGLRLIYYSQIVNDFQKGDIAEGYSVSREKKESFPLTVTSAQKNPTAFYLCASKQGAFESEKLFFGSGTQLSVL.

A note on this clone: Other nucleotide sequences from this sample produce the same CDR3. This chain links TRBV28 with TRBJ2-7, with D possibly matching TRBD2 (6 bases). This CDR3 has 13 residues. Germline values: CDR1 MDHEN, CDR2 SYDVKM. Trimming took off 5 bases at V and 3 bases at J, with 11 bases between the two ends. This chain's CDR3 is CASSRGTSYEQYF. DNA of the CDR3: TGTGCCAGCAGTCGCGGGACGAGCTACGAGCAGTACTTC.

The V and J genes are TRBV10-3 and TRBJ1-5, with TRBD1 matching over 10 bases. In germline, CDR1 is ENHRY, CDR2 SYGVKD. Trimming at V came to 3 bases and at J to 10 bases, leaving 9 bases not matched to a gene. This CDR3 is 15 amino acids long. The CDR3 region is CAISESGQGGDPQHF. CDR3 bases: TGTGCCATCAGTGAATCAGGACAGGGGGGGGATCCCCAGCATTTT.

The gene calls are TRBV6-4 and TRBJ2-2; TRBD2 might be the D (5 bases). The ends were cut back, 3 bases at V and 5 bases at J, with 7 bases in the middle. CDR1 MRHNA and CDR2 SNTAGT come from the germline V gene. There are 13 residues in the CDR3. CDR3 sequence reads: CASSERETGELFF. The CDR3 nucleotides read TGTGCCAGCAGTGAACGGGAAACCGGGGAGCTGTTTTTT.

The chain employs TRBV11-2 and TRBJ2-5, with 8 nucleotides matching TRBD2. The CDR3 is 14 residues long. Trimming took 5 bases from V and 2 from J; bases not matched to a gene: 4. Germline-derived CDR1 and CDR2 are SGHAT and FQNNGV. The CDR3 nucleotides are TGTGCCAGCAGCACCACTAGCGGACAAGAGACCCAGTACTTC. It yields the protein CASSTTSGQETQYF.

The chain employs TRBV29-1 and TRBJ1-2, with 9 bases aligning to TRBD1. Germline V lookup: CDR1 SQVTM, CDR2 ANQGSEA. V shed 6 bases and J 4 bases; nucleotides not matched to a gene: 6. The CDR3 consists of 13 residues. DNA of the CDR3: TGCAGCGTGGGGGACAGGGTGAGCTATGGCTACACCTTC. Translation gives CSVGDRVSYGYTF.

The J gene is TRBJ1-4, the V gene TRBV7-2; no clear D gene. Germline V gives CDR1 SGHTA, CDR2 FQGNSA. Trimming stripped 3 bases from V and 5 bases from J, with 10 bases between. The CDR3 extends over 14 amino acids. CDR3 loop: CASSFQPRNEKLFF. The DNA of the CDR3 is TGTGCCAGCAGCTTCCAGCCTAGGAATGAAAAACTGTTTTTT.

Remarks on this clone: Distinct nucleotide sequences in the sample also encode this CDR3. V gene TRBV7-9 combines with J gene TRBJ1-5, with a possible D match to TRBD1 (5 bases). V was cut by 5 bases and J by 5 bases, with 10 bases left in between. Germline V gene sequence: CDR1 SEHNR, CDR2 FQNEAQ (reference sequence). This CDR3 region has 13 residues. The CDR3 nucleotides read TGTGCCAGCAGCGTCCAGGGCGATCAGCCCCAGCATTTT. Amino acid sequence: CASSVQGDQPQHF.

The chain uses TRBV4-1 and TRBJ2-7; D might be TRBD2 (6 bases). Germline CDR1 reads MGHRA; CDR2 reads YSYEKL. The CDR3 loop spans 16 amino acids. V lost 4 bases to trimming and J lost 0 bases, with 16 bases between them. CDR3: CASSLNVADPSYEQYF. The CDR3 nucleotides are TGCGCCAGCAGCCTGAATGTAGCGGACCCCTCCTACGAGCAGTACTTC.

The chain carries TRBV12-5 and TRBJ1-5, with TRBD1 as a possible D gene (5 bases). Germline V gives CDR1 LGHNT, CDR2 FRNRAP. Between the trimmed V and J ends, which lost 0 bases and 4 bases, there was a span of 10 bases. The CDR3 has 15 amino acids. The CDR3 sequence: CASGLVPAGNQPQHF. The CDR3 DNA reads as TGTGCTAGTGGTTTGGTACCGGCAGGGAATCAGCCCCAGCATTTT. Full variable domain (outside the CDR3, taken from reference TRBV12-5 and TRBJ1-5): DARVTQTPRHKVTEMGQEVTMRCQPILGHNTVFWYRQTMMQGLELLAYFRNRAPLDDSGMPKDRFSAEMPDATLATLKIQPSEPRDSAVYFCASGLVPAGNQPQHFGDGTRLSIL.